This TCR beta chain was documented in a study of Ad26.COV2.S vaccination and SARS-CoV-2 variants. At the level of the study: COV1001, an Ad26.COV2.S trial, supplied this vaccine-arm donor. Points from the study as a whole: Non-spike TCR breadth was similar in vaccine and placebo recipients. Possible underestimation of total T cell responses by the TCR breadth and depth analyses was noted.

CDR1 and CDR2 (germline): SNHLY, FYNNEI. CDR3 size: 13 residues. Trimming pared 6 bases from V and 7 bases from J, leaving 15 bases between. This clone has only one observation. The target antigen is unknown. The treatment: some 20 received Ad26.COV2.S at low or high dose, single or two shots; 5 received placebo; per-sample allocation not given. Collection of samples fell on day 63 after the first vaccine or placebo injection. Profiling relied on immunoSEQ multiplex PCR, and the TCRdb table lists in-frame clones only, not all of them. Among around 270,000 clones, 70% to 90% were seen once, and the ten largest hold roughly 3%.

The sample consisted of peripheral blood, taken in a trial of Ad26.COV2.S vaccine versus placebo. The V and J genes are TRBV2 and TRBJ2-5; D is ambiguous. The sequence was collected from a person between 18 and 59 years old who received the Ad26.COV2.S COVID-19 vaccine or a placebo. Here the CDR3 reads CASSTGPYGTQYF. The CDR3 DNA reads TGTGCCAGCAGCACCGGGCCTTACGGGACCCAGTACTTC.